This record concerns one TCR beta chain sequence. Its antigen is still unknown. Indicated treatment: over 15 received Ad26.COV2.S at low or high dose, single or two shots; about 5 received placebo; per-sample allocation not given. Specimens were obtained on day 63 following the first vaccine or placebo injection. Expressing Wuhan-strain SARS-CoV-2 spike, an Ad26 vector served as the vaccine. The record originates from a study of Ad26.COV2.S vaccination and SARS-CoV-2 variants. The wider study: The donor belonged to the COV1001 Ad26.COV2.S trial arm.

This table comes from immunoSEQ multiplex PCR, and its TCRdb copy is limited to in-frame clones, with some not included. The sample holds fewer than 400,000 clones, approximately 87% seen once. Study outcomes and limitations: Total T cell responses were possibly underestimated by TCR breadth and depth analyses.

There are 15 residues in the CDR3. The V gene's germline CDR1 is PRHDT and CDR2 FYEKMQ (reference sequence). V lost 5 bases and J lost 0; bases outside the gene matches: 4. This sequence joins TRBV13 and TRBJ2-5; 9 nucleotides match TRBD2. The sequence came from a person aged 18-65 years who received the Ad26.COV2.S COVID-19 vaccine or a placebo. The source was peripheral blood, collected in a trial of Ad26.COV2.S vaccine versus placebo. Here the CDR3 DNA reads TGTGCCAGCAGCAGAGCGGGAGGCAACCAAGAGACCCAGTACTTC. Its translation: CASSRAGGNQETQYF.